This T cell receptor beta chain was identified in a study of cytomegalovirus exposure and HLA in healthy donors. Study information: About 85 million unique TCRs from HLA-typed donors were held in an early release of data.

From germline, CDR1 is MGHRA and CDR2 YSYEKL. The CDR3 runs 16 residues. V gave up 1 base and J gave up 8 bases; unmatched junction bases: 6. This PCR relied on a set of 60 Vbeta primers and 13 Jbeta primers. The table came from immunoSEQ multiplex PCR; TCRdb's copy has only in-frame clones and leaves some out. The sample has roughly 73,000 clones. This chain links TRBV4-1 with TRBJ1-6; the match to TRBD1 covers 9 bases. The specimen was PBMCs. The source of this sequence is a man aged 45-65 years in good health and CMV-seropositive. CDR3 in DNA: TGCGCCAGCAGCCAAGCGCCGGGACAGGGCGATTCACCCCTCCACTTT. It is translated as CASSQAPGQGDSPLHF.